This passage covers 14 T cell receptor beta chains from one sample sequenced in a study of neurological immune-mediated disorders. TCRdb recomputed calls from the 5' RACE reads with MiXCR, one row per CDR3 protein. The repertoire includes roughly 60,000 distinct CDR3 sequences, roughly 4% of them detected once, and less than 2.5% sits in the top ten. The specimen was PBMCs. These receptor sequences come from a woman between 45 and 65 years old with multiple sclerosis.

This clonotype has at least ten counts. This rearrangement joins TRBV20-1 to TRBJ2-1; 11 positions agree with TRBD2. Germline lookup yields CDR1 DFQATT and CDR2 SNEGSKA (reference sequence). This CDR3 comprises 15 residues. With 6 bases clipped from V and 1 base from J, the junction kept 5 bases outside the gene matches. The CDR3 bases are TGCAGTGCCCCCGGGACTAGCGGATCCTACAATGAGCAGTTCTTC. Encoded protein: CSAPGTSGSYNEQFF.

Ten or more counts support this clonotype. V usage is TRBV9 and J usage is TRBJ2-2, with a possible D match to TRBD2 (5 bases). Germline V lookup: CDR1 SGDLS, CDR2 YYNGEE. V was trimmed by 0 bases and J by 4 bases, leaving 13 bases between them. The CDR3 length is 16 residues. The CDR3 spells CASSVGSGSGTGELFF. CDR3 sequence (DNA): TGTGCCAGCAGCGTAGGTTCGGGGTCTGGCACCGGGGAGCTGTTTTTT.

This clonotype was recorded at least ten times. The V gene is TRBV7-9, the J gene TRBJ1-6; D is unclear. V lost 5 bases, J lost 5 bases, and 4 bases lay in between. Germline V lookup: CDR1 SEHNR, CDR2 FQNEAQ (reference sequence). The CDR3 is 12 residues long. The CDR3 reads CASSRDNSPLHF. Written as DNA, the CDR3 is TGTGCCAGCAGCCGCGATAATTCACCCCTCCACTTT.

This clonotype has at least ten counts. CDR3 sequence: CASSLESGKQTQYF. The CDR3 DNA reads TGTGCCAGCAGCTTAGAATCGGGGAAACAGACCCAGTACTTC. The chain uses TRBV7-2 and TRBJ2-5; a weak D match, TRBD2 (5 bases). Trimming cost V 1 base and J 6 bases, with 12 bases left between them. This CDR3 comprises 14 residues. Germline V CDR1 and CDR2: SGHTA, FQGNSA.

Many counts were recorded for this clonotype. This chain joins TRBV20-1 and TRBJ1-2; D may be TRBD1 (5 bases). Trimming took off 5 bases at V and 0 bases at J, with 10 bases between the two ends. CDR3 length: 13 amino acids. Germline V gene sequence: CDR1 DFQATT, CDR2 SNEGSKA (reference sequence). CDR3 amino acids: CSADDRTNYGYTF. Written as DNA, the CDR3 is TGCAGTGCTGACGACAGAACTAACTATGGCTACACCTTC.

The chain uses TRBV12-3 or TRBV12-4 and TRBJ2-2, with D tentatively TRBD2 (5 bases). This CDR3 is 15 amino acids long. V was cut by 2 bases and J by 6 bases, with 13 bases left in between. The CDR3 protein is CASSLFWGAAGELFF. CDR3 DNA sequence: TGTGCCAGCAGTTTATTTTGGGGAGCTGCCGGGGAGCTGTTTTTT.

This clonotype appeared many times. The chain employs TRBV5-1 and TRBJ1-2, with D hard to call. The CDR3 spans 14 residues. The germline V and J ends were trimmed by 4 bases and 4 bases, with 14 bases remaining between them. Germline lookup yields CDR1 SGHRS and CDR2 YFSETQ. CDR3 sequence: CASSRETGVYGYTF. The CDR3 DNA sequence: TGCGCCAGCAGCCGGGAGACCGGCGTCTATGGCTACACCTTC.

This clonotype has at least ten counts. The genes are TRBV21-1 and TRBJ1-2; the table assigns TRBD1, which was not confirmed against the DNA. TRBV21-1 is classified as a pseudogene. The CDR3 has 16 amino acids. This CDR3 reads CASTRVGTGKPCGYTF. In DNA form, the CDR3 reads TGTGCCAGCACCCGGGTCGGAACAGGAAAGCCGTGCGGCTACACCTTC.

This clonotype appeared a few times. The chain carries TRBV6-6 and TRBJ2-1; D is unclear. Germline-derived CDR1 and CDR2 are MNHNY and SVGAGI (reference sequence). V lost 0 bases, J lost 7 bases, and 7 bases lay in between. CDR3 size: 13 residues. CDR3 protein: CASSYSTGNEQFF. In DNA form, the CDR3 reads TGTGCCAGCAGTTACTCGACTGGTAATGAGCAGTTCTTC.

This clonotype was recorded many times. This rearrangement joins TRBV20-1 to TRBJ1-2; D gene uncertain. Looked up from germline, CDR1 is DFQATT and CDR2 is SNEGSKA (reference sequence). Deletions cut 1 base from V and 4 bases from J, with 13 bases between. CDR3 length equals 14 residues. CDR3 residues: CSARVVEDTYGYTF. CDR3 nucleotides: TGCAGTGCTAGAGTTGTTGAGGATACCTATGGCTACACCTTC.

This clonotype was picked up many times. The chain is built from TRBV5-1 and TRBJ2-7, with 11 bases fitting TRBD2. V shed 0 bases, J shed 4 bases, and the junction held 6 bases outside the gene matches. Germline CDR1 SGHRS, CDR2 YFSETQ. The CDR3 is 16 amino acids. CDR3 loop: CASSLVLGLAVYEQYF. The CDR3 nucleotides read TGCGCCAGCAGCTTGGTGTTGGGACTAGCGGTATACGAGCAGTACTTC. Full variable domain (rest looked up from reference TRBV5-1 and TRBJ2-7): KAGVTQTPRYLIKTRGQQVTLSCSPISGHRSVSWYQQTPGQGLQFLFEYFSETQRNKGNFPGRFSGRQFSNSRSEMNVSTLELGDSALYLCASSLVLGLAVYEQYFGPGTRLTVT.

Ten or more counts support this clonotype. One end of the junction does not line up with germline, which may come from a read error. The CDR3: CASSPDRISNTGELFF. The CDR3 DNA sequence: TGTGCTAGCAGCCCGGACAGGATTTCGAACACCGGGGAGCTGTTTTTT. The J gene is TRBJ2-2, the V gene TRBV7-7; 7 bases map to TRBD1. The germline CDR1 and CDR2 sequences are SSHAT and FNYEAQ (reference sequence). The CDR3 length is 16 residues.

Notes on this clonotype: At one end, the junction sequence differs from germline, possibly due to a read error. The J gene is TRBJ1-5, the V gene TRBV5-1; D perhaps matches TRBD1 (6 bases). CDR1 is SGHRS, CDR2 YFSETQ, per germline. CDR3 size: 15 residues. The CDR3 coding sequence is TGCGCCAGCAGCTTGGAGGGTCAGGGTGGACAGCCCCAGAATTTT. Its protein product is CASSLEGQGGQPQNF.

This clonotype was recorded at least ten times. The chain recombines TRBV5-1 with TRBJ2-5; TRBD2 is a possible D gene (5 bases). V lost 1 base and J lost 3, with 7 bases in between. From germline, CDR1 is SGHRS and CDR2 YFSETQ. CDR3 length: 13 amino acids. CDR3 region: CASSLLGEETQYF. The CDR3, as DNA: TGCGCCAGCAGCTTGCTCGGGGAAGAGACCCAGTACTTC.